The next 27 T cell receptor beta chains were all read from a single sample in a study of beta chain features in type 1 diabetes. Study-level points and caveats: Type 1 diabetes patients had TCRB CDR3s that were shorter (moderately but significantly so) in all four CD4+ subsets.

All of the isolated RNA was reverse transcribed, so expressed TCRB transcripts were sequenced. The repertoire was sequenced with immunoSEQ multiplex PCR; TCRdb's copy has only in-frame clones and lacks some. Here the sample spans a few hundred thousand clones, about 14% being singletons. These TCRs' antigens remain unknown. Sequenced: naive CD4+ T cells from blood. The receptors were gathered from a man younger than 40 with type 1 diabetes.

The DNA for the CDR3 is TGTGCCACCAGCAGAGATCAGGAGCCGGGGAGAGAAAAACTGTTTTTT. This translates into CATSRDQEPGREKLFF. This chain links TRBV15 with TRBJ1-4; D is unclear. The CDR3 is 16 amino acids. Between the trimmed V and J ends, which lost 0 bases and 8 bases, there was a span of 16 bases. Germline V lookup: CDR1 LNHNV, CDR2 YYDKDF (reference sequence).

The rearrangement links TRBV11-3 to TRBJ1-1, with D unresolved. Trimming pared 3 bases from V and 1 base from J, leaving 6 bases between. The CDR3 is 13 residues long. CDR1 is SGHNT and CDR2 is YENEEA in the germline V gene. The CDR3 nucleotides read TGTGCCAGCAGCTTCACCGGGAACACTGAAGCTTTCTTT. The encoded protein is CASSFTGNTEAFF.

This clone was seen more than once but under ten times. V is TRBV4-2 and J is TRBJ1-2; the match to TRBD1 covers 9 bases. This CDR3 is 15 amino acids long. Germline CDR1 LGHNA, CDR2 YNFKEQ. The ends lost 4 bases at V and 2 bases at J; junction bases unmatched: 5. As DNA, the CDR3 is TGTGCCAGCAGCCGGGACAGGGAAGGAAACTATGGCTACACCTTC. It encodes CASSRDREGNYGYTF.

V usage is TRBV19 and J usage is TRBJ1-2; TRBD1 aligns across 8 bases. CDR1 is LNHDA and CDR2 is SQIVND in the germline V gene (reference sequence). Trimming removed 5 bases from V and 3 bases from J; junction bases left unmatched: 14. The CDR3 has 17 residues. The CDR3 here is CASSSPGQGGPYYGYTF. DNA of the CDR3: TGTGCCAGTAGTTCACCCGGACAGGGTGGGCCCTACTATGGCTACACCTTC.

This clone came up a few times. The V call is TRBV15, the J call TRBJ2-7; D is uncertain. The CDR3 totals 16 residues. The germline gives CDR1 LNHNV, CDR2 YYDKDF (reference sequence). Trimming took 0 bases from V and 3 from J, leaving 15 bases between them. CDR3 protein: CATSRDIGPSRYEQYF. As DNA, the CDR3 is TGTGCCACCAGCAGAGATATTGGGCCATCGCGCTACGAGCAGTACTTC. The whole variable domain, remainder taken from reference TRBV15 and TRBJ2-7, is DAMVIQNPRYQVTQFGKPVTLSCSQTLNHNVMYWYQQKSSQAPKLLFHYYDKDFNNEADTPDNFQSRRPNTSFCFLDIRSPGLGDTAMYLCATSRDIGPSRYEQYFGPGTRLTVT.

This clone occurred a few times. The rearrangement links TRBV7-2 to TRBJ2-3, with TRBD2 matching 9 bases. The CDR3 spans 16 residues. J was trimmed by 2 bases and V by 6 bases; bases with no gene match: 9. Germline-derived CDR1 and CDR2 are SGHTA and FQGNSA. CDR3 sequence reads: CASSLYSGSNTDTQYF. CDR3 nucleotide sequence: TGTGCCAGCAGTCTCTATAGCGGGAGTAACACAGATACGCAGTATTTT.

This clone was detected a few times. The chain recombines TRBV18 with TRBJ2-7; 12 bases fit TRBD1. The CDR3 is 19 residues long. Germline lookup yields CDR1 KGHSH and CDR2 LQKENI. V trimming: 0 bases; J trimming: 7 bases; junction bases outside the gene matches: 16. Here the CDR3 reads CASSPPGTGGVGGFSEQYF. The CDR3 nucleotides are TGTGCCAGCTCACCACCGGGGACAGGGGGCGTTGGCGGCTTTTCGGAGCAGTACTTC.

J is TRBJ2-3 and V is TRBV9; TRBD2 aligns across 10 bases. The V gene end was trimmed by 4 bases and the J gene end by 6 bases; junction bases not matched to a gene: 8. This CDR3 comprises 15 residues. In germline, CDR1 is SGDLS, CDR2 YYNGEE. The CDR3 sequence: CASSSRTSGIDTQYF. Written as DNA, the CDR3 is TGTGCCAGCAGCTCCCGAACTAGCGGGATTGATACGCAGTATTTT.

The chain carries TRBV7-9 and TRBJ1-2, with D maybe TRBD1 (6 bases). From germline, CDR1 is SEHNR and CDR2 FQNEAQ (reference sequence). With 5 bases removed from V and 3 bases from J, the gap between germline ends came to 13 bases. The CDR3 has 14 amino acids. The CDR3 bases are TGTGCCAGCAGCCCCCAGACAGGACACTATGGCTACACCTTC. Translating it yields CASSPQTGHYGYTF.

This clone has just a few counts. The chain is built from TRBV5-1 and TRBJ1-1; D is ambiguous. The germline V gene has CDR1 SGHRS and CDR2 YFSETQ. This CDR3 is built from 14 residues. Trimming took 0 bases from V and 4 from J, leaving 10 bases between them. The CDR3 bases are TGCGCCAGCAGCTTGGACGCGCCGGTCACTGAAGCTTTCTTT. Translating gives CASSLDAPVTEAFF.

CDR3 sequence: CASGTGQQPQHF. DNA for the CDR3: TGTGCCAGTGGGACAGGGCAGCAGCCCCAGCATTTT. This sequence joins TRBV2 and TRBJ1-5; 9 bases align to TRBD1. This CDR3 has 12 residues. The V segment lost 9 bases and the J segment 7 bases; nucleotides outside the gene matches: 4. CDR1 SNHLY and CDR2 FYNNEI come from the germline V gene.

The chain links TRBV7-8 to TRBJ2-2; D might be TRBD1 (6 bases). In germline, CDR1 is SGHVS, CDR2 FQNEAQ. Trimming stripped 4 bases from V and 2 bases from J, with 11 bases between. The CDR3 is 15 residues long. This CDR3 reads CASSSIRGNTGELFF. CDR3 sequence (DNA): TGTGCCAGCAGCTCCATCAGGGGAAACACCGGGGAGCTGTTTTTT.

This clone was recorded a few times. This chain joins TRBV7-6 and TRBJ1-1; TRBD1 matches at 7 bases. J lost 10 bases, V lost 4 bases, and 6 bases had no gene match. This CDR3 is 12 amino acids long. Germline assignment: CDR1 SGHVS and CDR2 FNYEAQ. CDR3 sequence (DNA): TGTGCCAGCAGCTCCATTACAGGGGCAGCTTTCTTT. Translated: CASSSITGAAFF. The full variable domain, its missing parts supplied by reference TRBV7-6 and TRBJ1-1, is GAGVSQSPRYKVTKRGQDVALRCDPISGHVSLYWYRQALGQGPEFLTYFNYEAQQDKSGLPNDRFSAERPEGSISTLTIQRTEQRDSAMYRCASSSITGAAFFGQGTRLTVV.

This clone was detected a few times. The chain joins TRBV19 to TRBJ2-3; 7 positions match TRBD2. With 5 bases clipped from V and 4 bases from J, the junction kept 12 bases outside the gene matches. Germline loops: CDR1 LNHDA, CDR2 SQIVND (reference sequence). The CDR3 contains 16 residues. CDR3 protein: CASSPWAGDPPDTQYF. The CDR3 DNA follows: TGTGCCAGTAGTCCATGGGCGGGAGACCCGCCAGATACGCAGTATTTT.

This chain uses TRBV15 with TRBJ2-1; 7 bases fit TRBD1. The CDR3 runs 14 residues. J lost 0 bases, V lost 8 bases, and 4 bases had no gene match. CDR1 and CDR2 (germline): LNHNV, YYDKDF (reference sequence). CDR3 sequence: CATLQGSSYNEQFF. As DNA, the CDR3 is TGTGCCACCTTACAGGGGTCCTCCTACAATGAGCAGTTCTTC.

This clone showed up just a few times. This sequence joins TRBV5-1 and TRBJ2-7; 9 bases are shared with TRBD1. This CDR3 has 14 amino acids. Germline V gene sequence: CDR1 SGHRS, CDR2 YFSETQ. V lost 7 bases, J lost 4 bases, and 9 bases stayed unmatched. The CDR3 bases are TGCGCCAGCGGACAACAGGGGGCTTATTACGAGCAGTACTTC. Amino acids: CASGQQGAYYEQYF. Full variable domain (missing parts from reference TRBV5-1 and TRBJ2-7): KAGVTQTPRYLIKTRGQQVTLSCSPISGHRSVSWYQQTPGQGLQFLFEYFSETQRNKGNFPGRFSGRQFSNSRSEMNVSTLELGDSALYLCASGQQGAYYEQYFGPGTRLTVT.

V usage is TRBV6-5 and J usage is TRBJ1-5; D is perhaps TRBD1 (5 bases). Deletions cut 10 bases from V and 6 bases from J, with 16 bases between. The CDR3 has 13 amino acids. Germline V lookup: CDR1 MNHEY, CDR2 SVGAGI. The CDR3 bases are TGTGCCACAGGGCCGCAGGGTGGTCAGCCCCAGCATTTT. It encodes CATGPQGGQPQHF.

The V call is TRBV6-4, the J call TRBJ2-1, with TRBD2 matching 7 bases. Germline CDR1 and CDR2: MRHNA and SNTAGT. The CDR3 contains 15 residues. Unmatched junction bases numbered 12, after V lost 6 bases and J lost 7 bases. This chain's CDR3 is CASSPFAGEGNEQFF. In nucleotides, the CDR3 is TGTGCCAGCAGCCCCTTCGCGGGAGAAGGGAATGAGCAGTTCTTC.

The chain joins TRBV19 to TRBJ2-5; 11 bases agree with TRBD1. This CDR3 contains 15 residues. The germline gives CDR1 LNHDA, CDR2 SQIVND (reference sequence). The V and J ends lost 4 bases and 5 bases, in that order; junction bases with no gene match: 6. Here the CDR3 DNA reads TGTGCCAGTAGTACGGGACAGGGGGTACGGGAGACCCAGTACTTC. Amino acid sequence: CASSTGQGVRETQYF.

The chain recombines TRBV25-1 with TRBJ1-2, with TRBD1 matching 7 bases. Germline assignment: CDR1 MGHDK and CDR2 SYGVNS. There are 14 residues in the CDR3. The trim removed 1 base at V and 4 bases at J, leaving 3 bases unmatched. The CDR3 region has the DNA TGTGCCAGCAGTGAATCTGGACAGGTCTATGGCTACACCTTC. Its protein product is CASSESGQVYGYTF.

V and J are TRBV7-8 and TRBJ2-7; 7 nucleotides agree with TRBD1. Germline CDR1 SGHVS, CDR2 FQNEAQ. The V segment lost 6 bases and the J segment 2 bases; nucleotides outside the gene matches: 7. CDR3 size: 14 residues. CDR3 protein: CASRFGTETYEQYF. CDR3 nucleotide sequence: TGTGCCAGCAGGTTCGGGACAGAGACCTACGAGCAGTACTTC. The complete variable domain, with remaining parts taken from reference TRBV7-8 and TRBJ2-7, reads GAGVSQSPRYKVAKRGQDVALRCDPISGHVSLFWYQQALGQGPEFLTYFQNEAQLDKSGLPSDRFFAERPEGSVSTLKIQRTQQEDSAVYLCASRFGTETYEQYFGPGTRLTVT.

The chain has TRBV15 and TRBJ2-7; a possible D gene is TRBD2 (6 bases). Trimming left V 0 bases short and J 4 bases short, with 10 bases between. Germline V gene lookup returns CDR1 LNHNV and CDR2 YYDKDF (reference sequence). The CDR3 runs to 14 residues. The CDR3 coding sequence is TGTGCCACCAGCAGAGAGGGGACTCCGTACGAGCAGTACTTC. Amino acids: CATSREGTPYEQYF.

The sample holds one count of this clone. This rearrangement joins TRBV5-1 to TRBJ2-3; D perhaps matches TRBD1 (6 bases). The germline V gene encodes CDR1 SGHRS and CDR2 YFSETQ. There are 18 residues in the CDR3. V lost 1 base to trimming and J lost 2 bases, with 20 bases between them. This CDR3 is CASSLSRPAGDLTDTQYF. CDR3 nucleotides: TGCGCCAGCAGCTTGTCCCGTCCGGCAGGGGACCTCACAGATACGCAGTATTTT.

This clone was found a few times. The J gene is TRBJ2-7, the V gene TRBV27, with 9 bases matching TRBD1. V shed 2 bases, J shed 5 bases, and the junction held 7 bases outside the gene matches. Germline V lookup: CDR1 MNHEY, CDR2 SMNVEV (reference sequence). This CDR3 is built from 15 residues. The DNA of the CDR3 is TGTGCCAGCAGTTTAGAAACAGGGGGCCTTCACGAGCAGTACTTC. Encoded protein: CASSLETGGLHEQYF.

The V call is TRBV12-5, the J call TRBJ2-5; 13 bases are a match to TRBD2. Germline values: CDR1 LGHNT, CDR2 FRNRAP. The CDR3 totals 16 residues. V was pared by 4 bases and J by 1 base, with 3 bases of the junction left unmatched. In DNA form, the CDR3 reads TGTGCTAGTGGTTCGGGACTAGCGGGGTTCCAAGAGACCCAGTACTTC. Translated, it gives CASGSGLAGFQETQYF.

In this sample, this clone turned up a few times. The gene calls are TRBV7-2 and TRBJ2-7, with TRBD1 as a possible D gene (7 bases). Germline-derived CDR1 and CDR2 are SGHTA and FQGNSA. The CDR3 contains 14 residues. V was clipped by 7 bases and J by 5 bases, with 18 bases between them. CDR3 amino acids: CASTPYQGGHEQYF. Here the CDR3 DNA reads TGTGCCAGCACCCCGTACCAGGGGGGACACGAGCAGTACTTC.

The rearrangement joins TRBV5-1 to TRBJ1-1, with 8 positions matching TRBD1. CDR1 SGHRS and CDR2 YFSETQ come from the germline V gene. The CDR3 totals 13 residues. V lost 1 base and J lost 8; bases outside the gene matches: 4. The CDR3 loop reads CASSLQGAAEAFF. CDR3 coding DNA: TGCGCCAGCAGCTTGCAGGGGGCGGCGGAAGCTTTCTTT.